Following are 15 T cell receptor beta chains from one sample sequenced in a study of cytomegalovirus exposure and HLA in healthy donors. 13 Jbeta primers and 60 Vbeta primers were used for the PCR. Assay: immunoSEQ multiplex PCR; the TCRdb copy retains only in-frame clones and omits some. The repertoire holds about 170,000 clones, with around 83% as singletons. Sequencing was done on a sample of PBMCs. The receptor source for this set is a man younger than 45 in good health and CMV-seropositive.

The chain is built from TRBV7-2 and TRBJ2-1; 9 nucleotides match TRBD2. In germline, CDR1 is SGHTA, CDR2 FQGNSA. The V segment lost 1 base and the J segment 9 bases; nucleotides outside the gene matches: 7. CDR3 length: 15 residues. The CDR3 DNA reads TGTGCCAGCAGCTTAGATAGCGGGAGAGGCGGTGAGCAGTTCTTC. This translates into CASSLDSGRGGEQFF. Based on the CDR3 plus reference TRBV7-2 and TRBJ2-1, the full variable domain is GAGVSQSPSNKVTEKGKDVELRCDPISGHTALYWYRQSLGQGLEFLIYFQGNSAPDKSGLPSDRFSAERTGGSVSTLTIQRTQQEDSAVYLCASSLDSGRGGEQFFGPGTRLTVL.

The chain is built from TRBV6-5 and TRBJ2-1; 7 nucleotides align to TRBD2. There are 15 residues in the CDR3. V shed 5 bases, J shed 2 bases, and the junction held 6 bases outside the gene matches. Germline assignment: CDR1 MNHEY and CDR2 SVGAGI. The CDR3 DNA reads TGTGCCAGCAGTACTCCGGGACTACCCTACAATGAGCAGTTCTTC. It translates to CASSTPGLPYNEQFF.

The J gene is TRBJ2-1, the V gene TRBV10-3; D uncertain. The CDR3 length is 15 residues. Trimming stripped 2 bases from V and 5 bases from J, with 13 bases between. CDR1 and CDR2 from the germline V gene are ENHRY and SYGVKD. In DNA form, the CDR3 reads TGTGCCATCAGTGAGAGAGGTAAACTGAACAATGAGCAGTTCTTC. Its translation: CAISERGKLNNEQFF.

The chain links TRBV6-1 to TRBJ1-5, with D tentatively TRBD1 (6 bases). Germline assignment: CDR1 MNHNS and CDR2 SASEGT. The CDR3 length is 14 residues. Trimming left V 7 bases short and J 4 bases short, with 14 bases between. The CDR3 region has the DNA TGTGCCAGCATCGGCAGGGGAGGGAATCAGCCCCAGCATTTT. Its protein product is CASIGRGGNQPQHF.

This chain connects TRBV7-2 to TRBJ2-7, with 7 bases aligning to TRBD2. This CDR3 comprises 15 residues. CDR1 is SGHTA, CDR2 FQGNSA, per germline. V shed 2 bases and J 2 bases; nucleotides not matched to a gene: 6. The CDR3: CASSLSSGAAYEQYF. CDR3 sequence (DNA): TGTGCCAGCAGCTTATCGAGCGGGGCAGCCTACGAGCAGTACTTC. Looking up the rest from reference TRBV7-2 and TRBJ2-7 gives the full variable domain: GAGVSQSPSNKVTEKGKDVELRCDPISGHTALYWYRQSLGQGLEFLIYFQGNSAPDKSGLPSDRFSAERTGGSVSTLTIQRTQQEDSAVYLCASSLSSGAAYEQYFGPGTRLTVT.

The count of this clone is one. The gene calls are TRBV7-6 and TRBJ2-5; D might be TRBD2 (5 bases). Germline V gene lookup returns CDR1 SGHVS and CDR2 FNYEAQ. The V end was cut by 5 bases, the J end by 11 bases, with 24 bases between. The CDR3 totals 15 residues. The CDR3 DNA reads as TGTGCCAGCAGCCCATCCACTAGTCCCTCTACTGAGCAGTACTTC. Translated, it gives CASSPSTSPSTEQYF.

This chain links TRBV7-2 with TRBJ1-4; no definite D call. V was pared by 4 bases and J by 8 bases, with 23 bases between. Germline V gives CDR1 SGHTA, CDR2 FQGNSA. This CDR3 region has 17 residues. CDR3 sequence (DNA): TGTGCCAGCAGCTCCCACCGAAACCGATTAGTGGAGGAAAAACTGTTTTTT. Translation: CASSSHRNRLVEEKLFF.

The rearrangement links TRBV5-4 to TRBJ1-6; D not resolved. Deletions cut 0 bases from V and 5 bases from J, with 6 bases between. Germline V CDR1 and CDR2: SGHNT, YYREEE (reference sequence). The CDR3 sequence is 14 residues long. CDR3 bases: TGTGCCAGCAGCTTGGGACTGGATAATTCACCCCTCCACTTT. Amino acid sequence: CASSLGLDNSPLHF.

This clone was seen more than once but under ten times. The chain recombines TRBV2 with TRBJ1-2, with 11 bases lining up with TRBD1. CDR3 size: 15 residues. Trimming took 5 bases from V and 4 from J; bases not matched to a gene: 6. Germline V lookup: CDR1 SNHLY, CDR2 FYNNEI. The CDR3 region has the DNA TGTGCCAGCAGTTCCCTCGGACAGGGGGCCTATGGCTACACCTTC. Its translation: CASSSLGQGAYGYTF.

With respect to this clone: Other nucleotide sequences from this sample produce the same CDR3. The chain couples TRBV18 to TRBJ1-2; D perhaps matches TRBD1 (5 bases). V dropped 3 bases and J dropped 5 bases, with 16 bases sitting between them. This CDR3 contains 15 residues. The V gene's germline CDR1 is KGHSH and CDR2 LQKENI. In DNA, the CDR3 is TGTGCCAGCTCACCCCCGGGAGGAGGGGAATATGGCTACACCTTC. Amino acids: CASSPPGGGEYGYTF.

CDR3 DNA: TGTGCCAGCAGTTCCGGGACAGGGTATGAAAAACTGTTTTTT. Translation: CASSSGTGYEKLFF. This chain connects TRBV28 to TRBJ1-4; 9 bases map to TRBD1. Germline V gene sequence: CDR1 MDHEN, CDR2 SYDVKM. This CDR3 region has 14 residues. The V segment lost 4 bases and the J segment 6 bases; nucleotides outside the gene matches: 3.

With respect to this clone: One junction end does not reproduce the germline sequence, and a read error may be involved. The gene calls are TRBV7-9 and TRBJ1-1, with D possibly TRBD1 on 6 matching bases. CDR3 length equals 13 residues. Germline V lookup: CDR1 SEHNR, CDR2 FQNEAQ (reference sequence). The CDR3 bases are TGTTCCAGCAGCCTGACAGGATCCACTGAAGCTTTCTTT. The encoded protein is CSSSLTGSTEAFF.

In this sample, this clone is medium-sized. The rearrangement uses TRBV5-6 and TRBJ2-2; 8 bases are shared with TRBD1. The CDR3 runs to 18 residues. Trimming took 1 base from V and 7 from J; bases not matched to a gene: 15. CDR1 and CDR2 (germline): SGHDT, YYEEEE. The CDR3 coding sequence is TGTGCCAGCAGCTTGCCGGCTTATGGACAGGGAATCATCGGGGAGCTGTTTTTT. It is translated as CASSLPAYGQGIIGELFF.

In nucleotides, the CDR3 is TGTGCCAGCAGCCCCCTAGCGGGTACGGATGAGCAGTTCTTC. It codes for CASSPLAGTDEQFF. This chain connects TRBV9 to TRBJ2-1, with 8 bases matching TRBD2. Losses at the gene ends were 4 bases for V and 8 bases for J; bases not matched to a gene: 8. The CDR3 has 14 residues. CDR1 and CDR2 (germline): SGDLS, YYNGEE.

The CDR3 sequence is CASIKGRGAEQFF. The CDR3 bases are TGTGCCAGCATCAAAGGCCGGGGGGCTGAGCAGTTCTTC. V gene TRBV7-9 combines with J gene TRBJ2-1; possible D gene TRBD2, 7 bases. V lost 7 bases and J lost 9, with 16 bases in between. Germline V gives CDR1 SEHNR, CDR2 FQNEAQ (reference sequence). There are 13 residues in the CDR3.